The 5 T cell receptor beta chains below come from one sample, sequenced in a study of T cell responses to AZD1222 COVID-19 vaccine. The repertoire was sequenced with immunoSEQ multiplex PCR; TCRdb's copy has only in-frame clones and lacks some. The table lists some 150,000 clones, around 90% of them singletons. The sequenced sample was peripheral blood, obtained 28 days after the second AZD1222 dose. These receptors all come from an adult who received the AZD1222 COVID-19 vaccine.

The rearrangement uses TRBV11-2 and TRBJ2-7, with 8 nucleotides matching TRBD2. Trimming took 1 base from V and 3 from J; bases not matched to a gene: 2. CDR1 and CDR2 (germline): SGHAT, FQNNGV. The CDR3 sequence is 14 residues long. CDR3 residues: CASSLGTSGYEQYF. The DNA for the CDR3 is TGTGCCAGCAGCTTAGGAACTAGCGGCTACGAGCAGTACTTC.

The chain recombines TRBV19 with TRBJ1-1; no reliable D call. CDR1 is LNHDA and CDR2 is SQIVND in the germline V gene (reference sequence). V lost 7 bases to trimming and J lost 0 bases, with 9 bases between them. The CDR3 has 13 residues. CDR3 sequence: CASIGRLNTEAFF. The CDR3 region has the DNA TGTGCCAGTATCGGCAGGCTGAACACTGAAGCTTTCTTT.

The table lists this clone with a count of one. V usage is TRBV27 and J usage is TRBJ1-5; D is undetermined. In germline, CDR1 is MNHEY, CDR2 SMNVEV (reference sequence). CDR3 length: 13 amino acids. V lost 4 bases and J 6 bases, leaving 10 bases between the germline ends. The CDR3 sequence is CASSYGGLQPQHF. DNA for the CDR3: TGTGCCAGCAGTTATGGAGGGCTTCAGCCCCAGCATTTT.

The chain carries TRBV7-9 and TRBJ1-5; D might be TRBD1 (5 bases). The germline V gene encodes CDR1 SEHNR and CDR2 FQNEAQ (reference sequence). V shed 1 base and J shed 5 bases, with 21 bases lying between them. The CDR3 totals 18 residues. As DNA, the CDR3 is TGTGCCAGCAGCTTAGGGCAAGGGAGGCAGGGAAAAGATCAGCCCCAGCATTTT. Translated: CASSLGQGRQGKDQPQHF.

The chain carries TRBV18 and TRBJ1-1; D unresolved. CDR1 KGHSH and CDR2 LQKENI come from the germline V gene. The CDR3 loop spans 10 amino acids. V lost 8 bases and J 1 base, leaving 2 bases between the germline ends. The CDR3 here is CASTNTEAFF. The CDR3 DNA is TGTGCCAGCACGAACACTGAAGCTTTCTTT.